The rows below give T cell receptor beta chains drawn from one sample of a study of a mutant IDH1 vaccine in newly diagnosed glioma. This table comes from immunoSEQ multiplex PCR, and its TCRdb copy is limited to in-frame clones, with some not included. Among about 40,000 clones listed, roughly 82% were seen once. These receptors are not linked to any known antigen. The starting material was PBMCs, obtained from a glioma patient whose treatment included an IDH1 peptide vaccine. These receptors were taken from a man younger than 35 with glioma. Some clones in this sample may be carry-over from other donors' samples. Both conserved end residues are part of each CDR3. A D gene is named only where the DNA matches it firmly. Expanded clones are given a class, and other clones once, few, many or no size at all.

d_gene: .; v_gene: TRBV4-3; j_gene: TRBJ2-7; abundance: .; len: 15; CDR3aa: CASSQGRWRGYEQYF; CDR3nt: TGCGCCAGCAGCCAGGGTAGGTGGAGGGGGTACGAGCAGTACTTC
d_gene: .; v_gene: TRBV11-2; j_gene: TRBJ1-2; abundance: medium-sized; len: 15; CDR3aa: CASSFLGSGNYGYTF; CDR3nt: TGTGCCAGCAGCTTCCTTGGCTCGGGGAACTATGGCTACACCTTC
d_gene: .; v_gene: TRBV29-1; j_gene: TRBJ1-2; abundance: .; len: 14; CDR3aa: CSVDLQTTNYGYTF; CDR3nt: TGCAGCGTTGATCTGCAGACTACTAACTATGGCTACACCTTC
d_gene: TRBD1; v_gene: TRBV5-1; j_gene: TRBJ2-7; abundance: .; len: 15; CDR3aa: CASSGTGGAGYEQYF; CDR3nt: TGCGCCAGCAGCGGGACAGGGGGCGCCGGGTACGAGCAGTACTTC
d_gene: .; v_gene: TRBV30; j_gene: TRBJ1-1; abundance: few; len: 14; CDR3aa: CAWSVRRRVEGAFF; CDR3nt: TGTGCCTGGAGTGTACGTAGGCGGGTGGAGGGAGCTTTCTTT
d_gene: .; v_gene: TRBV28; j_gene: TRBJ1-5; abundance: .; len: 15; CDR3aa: CASSLIQGSNQPQHF; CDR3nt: TGTGCCAGCAGTTTAATCCAGGGTAGCAATCAGCCCCAGCATTTT
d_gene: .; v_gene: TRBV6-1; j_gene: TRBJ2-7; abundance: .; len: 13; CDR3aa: CASSEGPSYEQYF; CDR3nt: TGTGCCAGCAGTGAAGGGCCCTCCTACGAGCAGTACTTC
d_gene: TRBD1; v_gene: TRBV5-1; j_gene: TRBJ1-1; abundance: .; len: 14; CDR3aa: CASSLGQGYTEAFF; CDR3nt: TGCGCCAGCAGCCTAGGACAGGGATACACTGAAGCTTTCTTT
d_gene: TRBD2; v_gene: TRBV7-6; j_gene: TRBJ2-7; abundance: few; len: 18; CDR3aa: CASSSALGSGTSSYEQYF; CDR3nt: TGTGCCAGCAGCTCCGCTCTCGGTAGCGGGACGAGCTCCTACGAGCAGTACTTC
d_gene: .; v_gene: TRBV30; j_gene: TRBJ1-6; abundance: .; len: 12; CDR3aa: CAWSLGSTPLHF; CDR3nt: TGTGCCTGGAGCCTCGGGAGCACACCCCTCCACTTT
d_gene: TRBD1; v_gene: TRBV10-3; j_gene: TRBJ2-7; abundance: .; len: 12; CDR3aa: CAAGTGYYEQYF; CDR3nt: TGTGCCGCCGGGACAGGTTACTACGAGCAGTACTTC
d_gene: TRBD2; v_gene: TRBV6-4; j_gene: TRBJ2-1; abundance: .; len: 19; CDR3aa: CASSVMASGRKGIFNEQFF; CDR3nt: TGTGCCAGCAGTGTAATGGCTAGCGGGAGAAAAGGTATCTTCAATGAGCAGTTCTTC
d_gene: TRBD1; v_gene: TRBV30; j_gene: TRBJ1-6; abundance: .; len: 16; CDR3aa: CACRGRRGDGSSGLHF; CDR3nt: TGTGCCTGCAGGGGGCGTCGGGGTGACGGGAGTTCGGGGCTCCACTTT
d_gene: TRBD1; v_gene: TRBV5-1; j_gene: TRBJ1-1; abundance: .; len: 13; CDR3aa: CASKRDSNNEAFF; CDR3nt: TGCGCCAGCAAAAGGGACAGCAATAATGAAGCTTTCTTT
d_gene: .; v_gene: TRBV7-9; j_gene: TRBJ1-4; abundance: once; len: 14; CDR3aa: CASSLDPQREKLFF; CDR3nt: TGTGCCAGCAGCCTTGATCCCCAGCGGGAAAAACTGTTTTTT
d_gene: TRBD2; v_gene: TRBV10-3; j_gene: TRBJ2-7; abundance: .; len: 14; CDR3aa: CAISFASGTYEQYF; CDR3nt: TGTGCCATCAGTTTCGCTAGCGGGACCTACGAGCAGTACTTC
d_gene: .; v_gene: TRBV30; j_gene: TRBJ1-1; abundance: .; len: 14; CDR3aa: CAWNSFTRNTEAFF; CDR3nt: TGTGCCTGGAATTCCTTCACTCGGAACACTGAAGCTTTCTTT
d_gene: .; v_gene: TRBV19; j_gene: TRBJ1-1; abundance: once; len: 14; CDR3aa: CASHRGGLGTEAFF; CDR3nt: TGTGCCAGTCATAGAGGAGGGCTGGGAACTGAAGCTTTCTTT
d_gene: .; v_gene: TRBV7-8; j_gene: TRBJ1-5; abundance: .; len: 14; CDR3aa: CASSFGQRNQPQHF; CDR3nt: TGTGCCAGTTCGTTTGGACAGCGCAATCAGCCCCAGCATTTT
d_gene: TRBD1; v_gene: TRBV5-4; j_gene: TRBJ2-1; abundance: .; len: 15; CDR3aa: CATRGPTSSYNEQFF; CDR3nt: TGTGCCACTAGGGGGCCCACGAGCTCCTACAATGAGCAGTTCTTC
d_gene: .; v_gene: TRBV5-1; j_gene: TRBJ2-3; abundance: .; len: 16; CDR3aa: CASSSSGGWSTDTQYF; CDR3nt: TGCGCCAGCAGCTCCTCAGGGGGGTGGAGCACAGATACGCAGTATTTT
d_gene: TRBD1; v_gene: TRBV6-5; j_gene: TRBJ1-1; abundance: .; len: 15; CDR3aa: CAVLGAGTGVGEAFF; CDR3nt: TGTGCCGTACTTGGGGCCGGGACAGGTGTTGGTGAGGCTTTCTTT
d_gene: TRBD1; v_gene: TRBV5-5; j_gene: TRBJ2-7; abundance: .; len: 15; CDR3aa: CASSLAGTGAYEQYF; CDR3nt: TGTGCCAGCAGCTTGGCCGGGACAGGGGCCTACGAGCAGTACTTC
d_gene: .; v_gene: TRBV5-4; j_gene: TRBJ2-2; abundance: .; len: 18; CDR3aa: CASSPRGLGAVNTGELFF; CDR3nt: TGTGCCAGCAGCCCCCGCGGGCTCGGGGCGGTAAACACCGGGGAGCTGTTTTTT
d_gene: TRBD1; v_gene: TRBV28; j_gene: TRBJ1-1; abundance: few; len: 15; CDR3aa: CASSLLGTGNTEAFF; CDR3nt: TGTGCCAGCAGTTTATTAGGGACAGGAAACACTGAAGCTTTCTTT
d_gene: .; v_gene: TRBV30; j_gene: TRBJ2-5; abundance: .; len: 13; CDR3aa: CAWSGLSQETQYF; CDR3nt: TGTGCCTGGAGTGGACTCTCTCAAGAGACCCAGTACTTC
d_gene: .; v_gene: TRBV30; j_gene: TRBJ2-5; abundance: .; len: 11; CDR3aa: CAWSVTGHLYF; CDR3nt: TGTGCCTGGAGTGTAACGGGACACCTGTACTTC
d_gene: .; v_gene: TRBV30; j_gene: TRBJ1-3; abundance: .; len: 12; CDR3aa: CAGGGRGNTIYF; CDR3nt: TGTGCCGGGGGGGGGCGAGGAAACACCATATATTTT
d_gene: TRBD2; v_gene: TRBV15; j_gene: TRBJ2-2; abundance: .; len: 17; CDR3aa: CATSRVGERGRTGELFF; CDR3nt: TGTGCCACCAGCAGAGTGGGCGAGCGGGGGCGAACCGGGGAGCTGTTTTTT
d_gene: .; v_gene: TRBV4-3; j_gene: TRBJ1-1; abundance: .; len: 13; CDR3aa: CASSQELEREAFF; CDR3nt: TGCGCCAGCAGCCAGGAACTAGAGCGGGAAGCTTTCTTT
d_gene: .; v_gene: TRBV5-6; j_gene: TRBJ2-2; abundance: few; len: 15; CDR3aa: CASSLVGGKTGELFF; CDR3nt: TGTGCCAGCAGCTTGGTCGGGGGAAAAACCGGGGAGCTGTTTTTT
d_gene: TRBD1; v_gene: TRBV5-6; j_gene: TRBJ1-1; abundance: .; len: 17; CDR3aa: CASSFIQGAGANTEAFF; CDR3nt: TGTGCCAGCAGCTTCATACAGGGGGCTGGCGCGAACACTGAAGCTTTCTTT
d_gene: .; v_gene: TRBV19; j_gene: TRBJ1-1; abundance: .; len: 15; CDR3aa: CASSILPGDPGQAFF; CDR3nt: TGTGCCAGTAGTATCCTCCCGGGGGACCCCGGGCAGGCTTTCTTT
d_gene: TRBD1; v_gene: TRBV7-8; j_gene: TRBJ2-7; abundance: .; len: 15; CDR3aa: CASSPDRGGPYEQYF; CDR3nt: TGTGCCAGCAGCCCAGACAGGGGTGGTCCCTACGAGCAGTACTTC
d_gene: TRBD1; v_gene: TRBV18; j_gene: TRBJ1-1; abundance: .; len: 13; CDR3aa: CASSQGQDSEAFF; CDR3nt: TGTGCCAGCTCGCAAGGACAGGATTCCGAAGCTTTCTTT
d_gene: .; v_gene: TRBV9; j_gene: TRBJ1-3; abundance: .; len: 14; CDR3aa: CASSGTSSGNTIYF; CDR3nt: TGTGCCAGCAGCGGGACCAGCTCTGGAAACACCATATATTTT
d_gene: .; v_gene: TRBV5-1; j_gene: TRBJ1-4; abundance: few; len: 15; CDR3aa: CASSLAGMGDEKLFF; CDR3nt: TGCGCCAGCAGCTTAGCAGGGATGGGTGATGAAAAACTGTTTTTT
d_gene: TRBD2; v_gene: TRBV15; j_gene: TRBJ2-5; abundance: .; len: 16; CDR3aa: CATSRENRGGPETQYF; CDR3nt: TGTGCCACCAGCAGAGAAAATCGGGGGGGCCCAGAGACCCAGTACTTC
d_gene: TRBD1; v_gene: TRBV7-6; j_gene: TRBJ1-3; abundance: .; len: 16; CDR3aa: CASSLLGQGDGNTIYF; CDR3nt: TGTGCCAGCAGCCTCCTCGGACAGGGTGATGGAAACACCATATATTTT
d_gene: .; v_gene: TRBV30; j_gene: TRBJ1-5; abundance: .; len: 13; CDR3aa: CAWSVQGNQPQHF; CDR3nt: TGTGCCTGGAGTGTCCAGGGCAATCAGCCCCAGCATTTT
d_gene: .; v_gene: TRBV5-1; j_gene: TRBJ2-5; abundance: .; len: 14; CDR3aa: CASRGGRQSETQYF; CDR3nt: TGCGCCAGTCGTGGAGGAAGGCAGTCGGAGACCCAGTACTTC
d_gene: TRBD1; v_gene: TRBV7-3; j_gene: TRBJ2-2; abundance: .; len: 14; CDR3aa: CASSLTGSTGELFF; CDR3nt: TGTGCCAGCAGCCTGACAGGGAGCACCGGGGAGCTGTTTTTT
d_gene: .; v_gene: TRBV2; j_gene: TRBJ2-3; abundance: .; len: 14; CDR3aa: CASTEQGPTDTQYF; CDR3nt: TGTGCCAGCACCGAGCAGGGGCCGACAGATACGCAGTATTTT
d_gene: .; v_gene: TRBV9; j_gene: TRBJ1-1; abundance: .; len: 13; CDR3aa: CASSVGRNTEAFF; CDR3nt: TGTGCCAGCAGCGTAGGGAGAAACACTGAAGCTTTCTTT
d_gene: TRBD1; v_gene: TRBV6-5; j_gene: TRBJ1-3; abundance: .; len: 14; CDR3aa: CASSYRTGGNTIYF; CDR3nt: TGTGCCAGCAGTTACAGGACAGGTGGAAACACCATATATTTT